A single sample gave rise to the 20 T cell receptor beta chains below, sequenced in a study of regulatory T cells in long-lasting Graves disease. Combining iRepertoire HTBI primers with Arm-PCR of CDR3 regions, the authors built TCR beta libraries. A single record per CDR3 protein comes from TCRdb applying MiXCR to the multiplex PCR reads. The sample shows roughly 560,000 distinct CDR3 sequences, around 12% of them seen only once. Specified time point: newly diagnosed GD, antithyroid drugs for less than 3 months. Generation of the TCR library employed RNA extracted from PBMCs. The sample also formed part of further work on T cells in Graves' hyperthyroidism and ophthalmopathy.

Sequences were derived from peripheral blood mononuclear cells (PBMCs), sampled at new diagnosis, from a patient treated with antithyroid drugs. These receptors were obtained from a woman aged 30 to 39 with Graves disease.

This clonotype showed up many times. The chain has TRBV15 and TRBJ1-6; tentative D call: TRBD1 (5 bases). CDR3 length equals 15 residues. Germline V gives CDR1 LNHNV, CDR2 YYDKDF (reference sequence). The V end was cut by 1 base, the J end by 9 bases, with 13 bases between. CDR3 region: CATSRVGGIGSPLHF. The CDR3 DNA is TGTGCCACCAGCAGAGTGGGGGGGATAGGTTCACCCCTCCACTTT. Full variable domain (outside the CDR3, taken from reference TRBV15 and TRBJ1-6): DAMVIQNPRYQVTQFGKPVTLSCSQTLNHNVMYWYQQKSSQAPKLLFHYYDKDFNNEADTPDNFQSRRPNTSFCFLDIRSPGLGDTAMYLCATSRVGGIGSPLHFGNGTRLTVT.

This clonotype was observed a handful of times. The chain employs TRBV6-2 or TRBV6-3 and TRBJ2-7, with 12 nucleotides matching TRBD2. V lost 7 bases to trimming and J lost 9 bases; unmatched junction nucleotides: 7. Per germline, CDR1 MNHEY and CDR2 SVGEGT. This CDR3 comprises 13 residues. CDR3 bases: TGTGCCAGCATGACTAGCGGGAGTATGCCGCAGTACTTC. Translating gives CASMTSGSMPQYF.

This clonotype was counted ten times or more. Written as DNA, the CDR3 is TGTGCCAGCAGCGCACGAGACTACTCCTACAATGAGCAGTTCTTC. Translation gives CASSARDYSYNEQFF. The genes are TRBV7-6 and TRBJ2-1; maybe TRBD2 (5 bases). This CDR3 region has 15 residues. The germline V gene encodes CDR1 SGHVS and CDR2 FNYEAQ. The V and J ends lost 5 bases and 0 bases respectively, with 11 bases between them.

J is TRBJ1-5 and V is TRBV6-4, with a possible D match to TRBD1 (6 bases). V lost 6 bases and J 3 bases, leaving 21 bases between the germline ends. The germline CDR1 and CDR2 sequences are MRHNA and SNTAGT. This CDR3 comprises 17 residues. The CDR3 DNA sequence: TGTGCCAGCAGCGCCAATGAGGAGGGGGACGCCAATCAGCCCCAGCATTTT. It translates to CASSANEEGDANQPQHF.

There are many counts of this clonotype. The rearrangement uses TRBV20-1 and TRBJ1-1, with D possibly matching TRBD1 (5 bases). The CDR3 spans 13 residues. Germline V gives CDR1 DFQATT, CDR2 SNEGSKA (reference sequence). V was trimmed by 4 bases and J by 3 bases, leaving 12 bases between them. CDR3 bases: TGCAGTGCTAACTCTGGGACCCACACTGAAGCTTTCTTT. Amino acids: CSANSGTHTEAFF.

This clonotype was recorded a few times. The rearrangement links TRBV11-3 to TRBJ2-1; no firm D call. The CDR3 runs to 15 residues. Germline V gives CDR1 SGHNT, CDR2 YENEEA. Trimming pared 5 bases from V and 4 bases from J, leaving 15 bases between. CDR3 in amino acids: CASSTQGLVYNEQFF. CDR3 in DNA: TGTGCCAGCAGCACCCAAGGTCTAGTGTACAATGAGCAGTTCTTC. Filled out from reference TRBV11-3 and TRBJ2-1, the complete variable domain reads EAGVVQSPRYKIIEKKQPVAFWCNPISGHNTLYWYLQNLGQGPELLIRYENEEAVDDSQLPKDRFSAERLKGVDSTLKIQPAELGDSAVYLCASSTQGLVYNEQFFGPGTRLTVL.

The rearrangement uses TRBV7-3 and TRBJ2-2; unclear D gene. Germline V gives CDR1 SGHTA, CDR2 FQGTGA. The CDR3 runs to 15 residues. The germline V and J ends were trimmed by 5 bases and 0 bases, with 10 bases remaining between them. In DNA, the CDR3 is TGTGCCAGCAGCCAAGCTCGACCGAACACCGGGGAGCTGTTTTTT. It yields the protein CASSQARPNTGELFF.

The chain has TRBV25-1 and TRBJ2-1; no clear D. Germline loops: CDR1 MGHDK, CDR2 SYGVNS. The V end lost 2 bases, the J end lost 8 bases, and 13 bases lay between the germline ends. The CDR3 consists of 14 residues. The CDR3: CASSERLRADEQFF. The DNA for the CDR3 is TGTGCCAGCAGTGAACGACTCCGCGCGGATGAGCAGTTCTTC.

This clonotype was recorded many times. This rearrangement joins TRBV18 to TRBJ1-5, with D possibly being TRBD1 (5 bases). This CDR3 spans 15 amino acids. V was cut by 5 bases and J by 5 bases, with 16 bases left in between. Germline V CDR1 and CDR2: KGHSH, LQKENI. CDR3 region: CASSLTPGLDQPQHF. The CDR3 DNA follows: TGTGCCAGCTCATTAACTCCGGGGCTGGATCAGCCCCAGCATTTT. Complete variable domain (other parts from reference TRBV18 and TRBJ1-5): NAGVMQNPRHLVRRRGQEARLRCSPMKGHSHVYWYRQLPEEGLKFMVYLQKENIIDESGMPKERFSAEFPKEGPSILRIQQVVRGDSAAYFCASSLTPGLDQPQHFGDGTRLSIL.

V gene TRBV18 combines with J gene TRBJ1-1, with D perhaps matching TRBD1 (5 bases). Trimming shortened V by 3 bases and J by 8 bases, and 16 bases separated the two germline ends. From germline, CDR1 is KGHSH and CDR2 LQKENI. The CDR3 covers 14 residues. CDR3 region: CASSPGTDLTEAFF. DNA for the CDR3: TGTGCCAGCTCACCCGGGACTGACCTAACGGAAGCTTTCTTT.

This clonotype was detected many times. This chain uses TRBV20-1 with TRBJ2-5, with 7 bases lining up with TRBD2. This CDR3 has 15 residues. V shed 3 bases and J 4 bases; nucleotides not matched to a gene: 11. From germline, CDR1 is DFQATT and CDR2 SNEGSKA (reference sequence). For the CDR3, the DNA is TGCAGTGCTAGCGCTAGCGGCGGTGGTTTAGAGACCCAGTACTTC. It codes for CSASASGGGLETQYF.

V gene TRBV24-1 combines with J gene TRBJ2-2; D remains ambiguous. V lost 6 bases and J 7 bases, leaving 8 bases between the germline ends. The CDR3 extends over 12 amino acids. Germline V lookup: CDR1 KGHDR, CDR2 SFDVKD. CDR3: CATSLGGGELFF. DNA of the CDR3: TGTGCCACCAGTCTAGGTGGCGGGGAGCTGTTTTTT.

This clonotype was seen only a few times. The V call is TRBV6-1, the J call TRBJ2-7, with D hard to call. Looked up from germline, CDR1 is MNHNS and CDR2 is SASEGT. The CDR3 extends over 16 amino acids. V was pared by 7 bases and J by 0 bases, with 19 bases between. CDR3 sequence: CASTKGFSGGSYEQYF. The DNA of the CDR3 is TGTGCCAGCACCAAGGGTTTTTCGGGCGGCTCCTACGAGCAGTACTTC.

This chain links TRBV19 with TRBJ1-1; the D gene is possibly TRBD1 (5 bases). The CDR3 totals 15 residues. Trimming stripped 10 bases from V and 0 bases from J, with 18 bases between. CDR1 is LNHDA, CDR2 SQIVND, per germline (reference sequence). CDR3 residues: CATEPGETMNTEAFF. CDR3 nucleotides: TGTGCCACCGAGCCGGGGGAGACCATGAACACTGAAGCTTTCTTT.

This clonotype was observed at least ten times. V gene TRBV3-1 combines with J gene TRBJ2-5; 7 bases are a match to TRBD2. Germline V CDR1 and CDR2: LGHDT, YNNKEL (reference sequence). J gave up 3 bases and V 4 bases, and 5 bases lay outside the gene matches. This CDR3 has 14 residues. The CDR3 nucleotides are TGTGCCAGCAGCCTATCTGGGGGGGAAGAGACCCAGTACTTC. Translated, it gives CASSLSGGEETQYF.

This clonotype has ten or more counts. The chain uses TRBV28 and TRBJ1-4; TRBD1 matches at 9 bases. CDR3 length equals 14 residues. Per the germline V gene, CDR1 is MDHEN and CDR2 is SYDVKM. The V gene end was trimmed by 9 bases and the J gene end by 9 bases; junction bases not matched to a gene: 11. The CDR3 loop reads CARPDRDRDQKLFF. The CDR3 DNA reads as TGTGCCAGACCAGACCGGGACAGGGACCAAAAACTGTTTTTT.

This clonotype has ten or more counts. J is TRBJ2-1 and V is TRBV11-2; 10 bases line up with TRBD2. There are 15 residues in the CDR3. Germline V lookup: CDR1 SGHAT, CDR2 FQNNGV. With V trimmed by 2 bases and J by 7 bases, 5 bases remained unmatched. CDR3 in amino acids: CASSLISGRANEQFF. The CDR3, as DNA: TGTGCCAGCAGCTTAATAAGCGGGAGGGCAAATGAGCAGTTCTTC.

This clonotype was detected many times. CDR3 loop: CASSPKGSGNTIYF. Here the CDR3 DNA reads TGTGCCAGCTCTCCGAAGGGCTCTGGAAACACCATATATTTT. V gene TRBV11-2 combines with J gene TRBJ1-3; D call uncertain. The CDR3 length is 14 residues. V lost 8 bases and J lost 0, with 11 bases in between. Germline CDR1 SGHAT, CDR2 FQNNGV.

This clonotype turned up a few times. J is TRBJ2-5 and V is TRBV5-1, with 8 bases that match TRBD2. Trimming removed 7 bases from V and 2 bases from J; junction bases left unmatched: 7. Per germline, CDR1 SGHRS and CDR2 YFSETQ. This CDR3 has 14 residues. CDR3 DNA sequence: TGCGCCAGCGCTCCGGGGGGGTCTCAAGAGACCCAGTACTTC. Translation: CASAPGGSQETQYF.

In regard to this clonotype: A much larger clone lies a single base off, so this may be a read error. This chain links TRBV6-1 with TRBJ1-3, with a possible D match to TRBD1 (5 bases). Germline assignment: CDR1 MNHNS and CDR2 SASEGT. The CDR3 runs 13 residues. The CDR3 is CAGSSTVGNTIYF. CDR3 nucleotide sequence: TGTGCCGGCAGTTCGACAGTAGGAAACACCATATATTTT.